Shown below are 28 T cell receptor beta chains from a single sample sequenced in a study of blood T cells in healthy people across ages. Primers used in a second PCR of about 6 to 11 cycles were a sample-barcoded 5' primer and a J-beta primer mix. TCRdb called the 5' RACE reads again in MiXCR, with one record for every CDR3 protein. The sample consists of 700,000 or so distinct CDR3 sequences, 35% to 50% of them appearing once. The sequenced sample consisted of blood. Receptor source: a man of 80 years or more in good health.

This chain connects TRBV15 to TRBJ2-7; 8 bases match TRBD1. CDR3 size: 15 residues. Germline CDR1 is LNHNV and CDR2 is YYDKDF (reference sequence). V gave up 3 bases and J gave up 0 bases; unmatched junction bases: 4. This CDR3 is CATSRGQDYSYEQYF. The CDR3 region has the DNA TGTGCCACCAGCAGGGGACAGGACTACTCCTACGAGCAGTACTTC.

The gene calls are TRBV29-1 and TRBJ2-1; D unresolved. The germline V and J ends were trimmed by 4 bases and 2 bases, with 3 bases remaining between them. The length of the CDR3 is 11 residues. CDR1 is SQVTM and CDR2 is ANQGSEA in the germline V gene. The CDR3 region has the DNA TGCAGCGTTGGTACCTACAATGAGCAGTTCTTC. Translation gives CSVGTYNEQFF.

The rearrangement links TRBV15 to TRBJ2-3; 9 bases align to TRBD1. The V gene end was trimmed by 0 bases and the J gene end by 0 bases; junction bases not matched to a gene: 4. CDR1 is LNHNV and CDR2 is YYDKDF in the germline V gene (reference sequence). The CDR3 sequence is 17 residues long. In DNA form, the CDR3 reads TGTGCCACCAGCAGAGAGTCCGGGACAGGGAGCACAGATACGCAGTATTTT. Translated: CATSRESGTGSTDTQYF. The whole variable domain, remainder taken from reference TRBV15 and TRBJ2-3, is DAMVIQNPRYQVTQFGKPVTLSCSQTLNHNVMYWYQQKSSQAPKLLFHYYDKDFNNEADTPDNFQSRRPNTSFCFLDIRSPGLGDTAMYLCATSRESGTGSTDTQYFGPGTRLTVL.

This clonotype has ten or more counts. The chain combines TRBV4-3 with TRBJ2-5, with D possibly TRBD2 on 7 matching bases. The CDR3 extends over 14 amino acids. The germline V gene has CDR1 LGHNA and CDR2 YSLEER. Between the trimmed V and J ends, which lost 4 bases and 5 bases, there was a span of 14 bases. CDR3 in DNA: TGCGCCAGCAGCCTTATAAGGGGGGGGGAGACCCAGTACTTC. It codes for CASSLIRGGETQYF.

About this clonotype itself: Relative to the germline gene, one junction end is altered; a read error may explain this. CDR3 residues: CACSQSITGKNSPLHF. The CDR3 DNA follows: TGCGCCTGCAGCCAATCGATTACAGGGAAAAATTCACCCCTCCACTTT. This chain connects TRBV4-3 to TRBJ1-6, with a possible D match to TRBD1 (6 bases). Germline V lookup: CDR1 LGHNA, CDR2 YSLEER. The CDR3 is made up of 16 amino acids.

This clonotype was recorded many times. This sequence joins TRBV11-2 and TRBJ2-1, with 12 bases fitting TRBD2. With 5 bases clipped from V and 8 bases from J, the junction kept 10 bases outside the gene matches. CDR1 SGHAT and CDR2 FQNNGV come from the germline V gene. The length of the CDR3 is 16 residues. The CDR3 region has the DNA TGTGCCAGCAGCGATCCCGGGACTAGCGGGTCATATGAGCAGTTCTTC. This gives the protein CASSDPGTSGSYEQFF.

The J gene is TRBJ2-2, the V gene TRBV3-1; 7 bases are a match to TRBD2. Germline V gene lookup returns CDR1 LGHDT and CDR2 YNNKEL (reference sequence). The CDR3 is 16 amino acids. V shed 7 bases and J 4 bases; nucleotides not matched to a gene: 12. The CDR3 reads CASTRRGGRFTGELFF. Written as DNA, the CDR3 is TGTGCCAGCACCCGACGCGGGGGACGGTTCACCGGGGAGCTGTTTTTT.

The rearrangement links TRBV12-3 or TRBV12-4 to TRBJ2-2; D call uncertain. CDR3 length: 14 residues. Trimming took 4 bases from V and 4 from J, leaving 10 bases between them. This CDR3 reads CASSSLPSTGELFF. The CDR3 DNA reads TGTGCCAGCAGTTCCCTACCCTCCACCGGGGAGCTGTTTTTT.

This clonotype appeared a few times. V gene TRBV6-2 or TRBV6-3 combines with J gene TRBJ2-3; D assignment may be TRBD1 or TRBD2 (6 bases each). The CDR3 totals 16 residues. The germline V gene has CDR1 MNHEY and CDR2 SVGEGT. V lost 8 bases to trimming and J lost 4 bases, with 22 bases between them. The DNA of the CDR3 is TGTGCCAGCCTGAGCCGTTTGGGGGGCACGTCAGATACGCAGTATTTT. It translates to CASLSRLGGTSDTQYF.

The rearrangement links TRBV3-1 to TRBJ2-1; 8 bases line up with TRBD2. This CDR3 has 15 amino acids. Germline assignment: CDR1 LGHDT and CDR2 YNNKEL (reference sequence). J lost 3 bases, V lost 4 bases, and 5 bases had no gene match. CDR3 sequence: CASSPVRGVYNEQFF. In nucleotides, the CDR3 is TGTGCCAGCAGCCCGGTGCGGGGGGTCTACAATGAGCAGTTCTTC.

In this sample, this clonotype turned up a few times. The V and J genes are TRBV18 and TRBJ1-5; 7 bases fit TRBD1. This CDR3 spans 15 amino acids. V shed 0 bases and J 3 bases; nucleotides not matched to a gene: 2. Germline V lookup: CDR1 KGHSH, CDR2 LQKENI. The CDR3 DNA reads as TGTGCCAGCTCACCACCGGGACAGAACAATCAGCCCCAGCATTTT. Its protein product is CASSPPGQNNQPQHF.

This clonotype has more than one count but fewer than ten. V and J are TRBV7-2 and TRBJ2-1; D not resolved. Trimming took 3 bases from V and 9 from J, leaving 6 bases between them. The CDR3 spans 11 residues. Germline CDR1 and CDR2: SGHTA and FQGNSA. The CDR3 bases are TGTGCCAGCAGCTTTACCCCTGAGCAGTTCTTC. Protein sequence: CASSFTPEQFF.

J is TRBJ1-2 and V is TRBV20-1; TRBD1 matches at 11 bases. With V trimmed by 7 bases and J by 1 base, 5 bases remained unmatched. The CDR3 is 14 amino acids. Germline V lookup: CDR1 DFQATT, CDR2 SNEGSKA (reference sequence). This CDR3 is CSVKDRGLNYGYTF. The CDR3 region has the DNA TGCAGTGTAAAGGACAGGGGGCTTAACTATGGCTACACCTTC.

The V gene is TRBV12-3 or TRBV12-4, the J gene TRBJ2-3; 10 bases are a match to TRBD2. The V segment lost 4 bases and the J segment 3 bases; nucleotides outside the gene matches: 7. The CDR3 totals 16 residues. The CDR3 coding sequence is TGTGCCAGCAGTTCTAGCGGGAGAGGGTCGACAGATACGCAGTATTTT. It yields the protein CASSSSGRGSTDTQYF.

Comments on this clonotype: A much larger clone differs from this one at a single base, so this may be a read error. This sequence joins TRBV7-2 and TRBJ1-2; D gene uncertain. This CDR3 region has 13 residues. V was trimmed by 0 bases and J by 9 bases, leaving 11 bases between them. Germline V lookup: CDR1 SGHTA, CDR2 FQGNSA. The CDR3 DNA reads TGTGCCAGCAGCTTAGCCAGAATCGATAGCTACACCTTC. Translation gives CASSLARIDSYTF.

The V and J genes are TRBV2 and TRBJ2-7, with D hard to call. Germline V gene sequence: CDR1 SNHLY, CDR2 FYNNEI. This CDR3 contains 13 residues. With 4 bases removed from V and 5 bases from J, the gap between germline ends came to 12 bases. The CDR3 DNA reads TGTGCCAGCAGTGCTGGCCGAGCCCACGAGCAGTACTTC. This sequence encodes CASSAGRAHEQYF.

This clonotype has just a few counts. The J gene is TRBJ2-7, the V gene TRBV9, with D maybe TRBD2 (6 bases). Germline assignment: CDR1 SGDLS and CDR2 YYNGEE. Trimming shortened V by 2 bases and J by 4 bases, and 16 bases separated the two germline ends. This CDR3 contains 15 residues. CDR3 nucleotide sequence: TGTGCCAGCAGCGTGAGTAGCGGCACGATATACGAGCAGTACTTC. The encoded protein is CASSVSSGTIYEQYF. Using reference TRBV9 and TRBJ2-7 for the parts outside the CDR3, the full variable domain is DSGVTQTPKHLITATGQRVTLRCSPRSGDLSVYWYQQSLDQGLQFLIQYYNGEERAKGNILERFSAQQFPDLHSELNLSSLELGDSALYFCASSVSSGTIYEQYFGPGTRLTVT.

The rearrangement links TRBV29-1 to TRBJ1-1; perhaps TRBD1 as D (5 bases). Trimming took 7 bases from V and 8 from J, leaving 17 bases between them. Germline loops: CDR1 SQVTM, CDR2 ANQGSEA. This CDR3 comprises 12 residues. This CDR3 reads CSGVPGGSEAFF. The CDR3 bases are TGCAGCGGTGTACCGGGGGGTTCCGAAGCTTTCTTT.

Only a few counts were recorded for this clonotype. This chain connects TRBV6-2 or TRBV6-3 to TRBJ2-3; TRBD2 aligns across 11 bases. The J segment lost 5 bases and the V segment lost 6 bases, leaving 13 bases of the junction unmatched. Germline lookup yields CDR1 MNHEY and CDR2 SVGEGT. CDR3 length equals 17 residues. CDR3 bases: TGTGCCAGCAGCCCCGGACTAGCGGGCAAAAGGGAAGATACGCAGTATTTT. It yields the protein CASSPGLAGKREDTQYF.

Concerning this clonotype: The conserved phenylalanine or tryptophan is not found at the CDR3 terminus, so this likely reflects a read error. The DNA is left out, because the CDR3 cannot be placed on it with certainty; the CDR3 is given as TCRdb lists it. This chain links TRBV7-9 with TRBJ2-1. 15 amino acids form the CDR3, both terminal residues included. Germline V gives CDR1 SEHNR, CDR2 FQNEAQ (reference sequence). The CDR3 reads CASSLGNTEYNEQFI.

The chain links TRBV7-6 to TRBJ1-3, with D possibly TRBD1 on 6 matching bases. CDR1 SGHVS and CDR2 FNYEAQ come from the germline V gene. CDR3 length equals 16 residues. Trimming removed 1 base from V and 2 bases from J, with 12 bases in between. The CDR3 is CASSLGGRGPGNTIYF. The DNA of the CDR3 is TGTGCCAGCAGCTTAGGGGGCAGGGGACCTGGAAACACCATATATTTT.

The rearrangement joins TRBV27 to TRBJ1-6; tentatively, D is TRBD1 (5 bases). The CDR3 is made up of 17 amino acids. Germline CDR1 and CDR2: MNHEY and SMNVEV (reference sequence). Deletions cut 5 bases from V and 3 bases from J, with 17 bases between. The chain's CDR3 is CASSPRPTRGYNSPLHF. The CDR3 region has the DNA TGTGCCAGCAGTCCGCGACCAACAAGGGGCTATAATTCACCCCTCCACTTT.

This clonotype was counted once. An end of the junction does not agree with germline; a read error may underlie this. The genes are TRBV4-3 and TRBJ2-7, with 8 bases identical to TRBD2. The J call may be wrong; the DNA end is better matched by TRBJ2-5. Germline lookup yields CDR1 LGHNA and CDR2 YSLEER. The CDR3 is made up of 16 amino acids. As DNA, the CDR3 is TGCTCCAGCAGCCAAGATCGCGGTAGCGGGGTTGAGACCCAGTACTTC. Amino acids: CSSSQDRGSGVETQYF.

The chain joins TRBV28 to TRBJ1-6; 7 nucleotides line up with TRBD1. The ends lost 7 bases at V and 2 bases at J; junction bases unmatched: 8. The CDR3 has 16 residues. Germline lookup yields CDR1 MDHEN and CDR2 SYDVKM. As DNA, the CDR3 is TGTGCCAGCAACCAAGGGGGCTCACCCTATAATTCACCCCTCCACTTT. It translates to CASNQGGSPYNSPLHF.

This clonotype has just a few counts. J is TRBJ1-5 and V is TRBV3-1; the D is unclear. Trimming pared 2 bases from V and 0 bases from J, leaving 5 bases between. The CDR3 loop spans 14 amino acids. Germline loops: CDR1 LGHDT, CDR2 YNNKEL (reference sequence). The CDR3, as DNA: TGTGCCAGCAGCCAATCTAATAGCAATCAGCCCCAGCATTTT. Translation gives CASSQSNSNQPQHF.

This clonotype came up a few times. The chain employs TRBV3-1 and TRBJ2-3, with D perhaps matching TRBD1 (6 bases). The CDR3 has 17 amino acids. V was pared by 0 bases and J by 1 base, with 14 bases between. CDR1 and CDR2 (germline): LGHDT, YNNKEL (reference sequence). This CDR3 reads CASSQERANRGTDTQYF. The DNA of the CDR3 is TGTGCCAGCAGCCAAGAAAGGGCGAACAGGGGCACAGATACGCAGTATTTT.

V gene TRBV18 combines with J gene TRBJ2-7; 7 bases are a match to TRBD1. The CDR3 consists of 14 residues. The J segment lost 3 bases and the V segment lost 3 bases, leaving 5 bases of the junction unmatched. CDR1 KGHSH and CDR2 LQKENI come from the germline V gene. This chain's CDR3 is CASSPRDSLYEQYF. As DNA, the CDR3 is TGTGCCAGCTCACCCCGGGACAGTCTCTACGAGCAGTACTTC. The variable domain in full, completed from reference TRBV18 and TRBJ2-7, reads NAGVMQNPRHLVRRRGQEARLRCSPMKGHSHVYWYRQLPEEGLKFMVYLQKENIIDESGMPKERFSAEFPKEGPSILRIQQVVRGDSAAYFCASSPRDSLYEQYFGPGTRLTVT.

The chain has TRBV7-2 and TRBJ2-7; the D gene is possibly TRBD1 (5 bases). The CDR3 runs to 13 residues. Trimming took off 5 bases at V and 0 bases at J, with 8 bases between the two ends. Germline-derived CDR1 and CDR2 are SGHTA and FQGNSA. This CDR3 is CASSVQASYEQYF. The CDR3 DNA sequence: TGTGCCAGCAGCGTACAGGCCTCCTACGAGCAGTACTTC.